This entry lists 6 T cell receptor beta chains sequenced from one sample in a study of cytomegalovirus exposure and HLA in healthy donors. Method: immunoSEQ multiplex PCR; TCRdb's copy keeps in-frame clones and lacks some. The sample carries about 49,000 clones, 90% to 95% recorded once. The specimen sequenced was PBMCs. These receptors were collected from a woman under 30 in good health and CMV-seropositive.

This clone was seen once. The rearrangement joins TRBV6-5 to TRBJ2-7, with TRBD2 as a possible D gene (6 bases). The V gene lost 2 bases and the J gene lost 3 bases, with 8 bases spanning the gap. This CDR3 region has 13 residues. Germline V gives CDR1 MNHEY, CDR2 SVGAGI. The CDR3 DNA sequence: TGTGCCAGCAGTTACGGGGGGAGCTACGAGCAGTACTTC. Its protein is CASSYGGSYEQYF.

The chain joins TRBV4-2 to TRBJ2-3; 10 bases fit TRBD2. CDR3 length: 16 amino acids. The V gene end was trimmed by 3 bases and the J gene end by 6 bases; junction bases not matched to a gene: 9. The V gene's germline CDR1 is LGHNA and CDR2 YNFKEQ. DNA of the CDR3: TGTGCCAGCAGCCAGACCCAAGCGGGAGGGCCGGATACGCAGTATTTT. Translated, it gives CASSQTQAGGPDTQYF.

This chain joins TRBV7-9 and TRBJ2-1; unclear D gene. The CDR3 contains 13 residues. V lost 2 bases to trimming and J lost 9 bases, with 11 bases between them. Per the germline V gene, CDR1 is SEHNR and CDR2 is FQNEAQ (reference sequence). In nucleotides, the CDR3 is TGTGCCAGCAGCTTATTCGAGAGGAGTGAGCAGTTCTTC. Translation: CASSLFERSEQFF.

The gene calls are TRBV7-8 and TRBJ2-1, with 8 bases fitting TRBD2. V was pared by 11 bases and J by 7 bases, with 7 bases of the junction left unmatched. Germline V gene lookup returns CDR1 SGHVS and CDR2 FQNEAQ. The CDR3 runs to 12 residues. Here the CDR3 DNA reads TGTGCCGTCCGCGGGAGGAAAAATGAGCAGTTCTTC. It yields the protein CAVRGRKNEQFF.

J is TRBJ2-3 and V is TRBV7-8, with 11 bases that match TRBD1. This CDR3 region has 12 residues. The ends lost 5 bases at V and 9 bases at J; junction bases unmatched: 1. Germline-derived CDR1 and CDR2 are SGHVS and FQNEAQ. DNA of the CDR3: TGTGCCAGCAGCCGGACAGGGGGCACGCAGTATTTT. Amino acid sequence: CASSRTGGTQYF. Complete variable domain (other parts from reference TRBV7-8 and TRBJ2-3): GAGVSQSPRYKVAKRGQDVALRCDPISGHVSLFWYQQALGQGPEFLTYFQNEAQLDKSGLPSDRFFAERPEGSVSTLKIQRTQQEDSAVYLCASSRTGGTQYFGPGTRLTVL.

The chain recombines TRBV20-1 with TRBJ1-1, with 8 bases fitting TRBD1. V shed 8 bases and J 3 bases; nucleotides not matched to a gene: 2. The length of the CDR3 is 11 residues. Germline V gene data show CDR1 as DFQATT and CDR2 as SNEGSKA (reference sequence). The CDR3 reads CSTDRDTEAFF. CDR3 bases: TGCAGTACGGACAGGGACACTGAAGCTTTCTTT.